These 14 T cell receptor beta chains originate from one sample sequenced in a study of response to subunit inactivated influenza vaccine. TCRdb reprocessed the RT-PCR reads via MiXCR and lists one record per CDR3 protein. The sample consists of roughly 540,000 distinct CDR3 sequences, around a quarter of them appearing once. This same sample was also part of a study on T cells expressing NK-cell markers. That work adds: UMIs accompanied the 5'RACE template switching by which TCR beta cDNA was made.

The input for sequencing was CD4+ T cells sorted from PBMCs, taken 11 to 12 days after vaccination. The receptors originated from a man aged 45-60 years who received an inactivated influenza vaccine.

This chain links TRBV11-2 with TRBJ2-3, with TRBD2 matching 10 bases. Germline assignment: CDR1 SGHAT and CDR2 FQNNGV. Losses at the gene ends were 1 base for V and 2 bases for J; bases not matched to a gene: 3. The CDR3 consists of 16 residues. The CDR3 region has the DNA TGTGCCAGCAGCTTAGGTAGCGGGAGGATCACAGATACGCAGTATTTT. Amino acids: CASSLGSGRITDTQYF.

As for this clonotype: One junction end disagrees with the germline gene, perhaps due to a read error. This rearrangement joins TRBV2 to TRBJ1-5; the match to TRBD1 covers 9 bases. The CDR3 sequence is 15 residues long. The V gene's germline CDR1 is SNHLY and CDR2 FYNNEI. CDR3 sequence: CASNEGGTGYQPQHF. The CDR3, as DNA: TGTGCCAGCAATGAAGGTGGGACAGGGTATCAGCCCCAGCATTTT. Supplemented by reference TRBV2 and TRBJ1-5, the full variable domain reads EPEVTQTPSHQVTQMGQEVILRCVPISNHLYFYWYRQILGQKVEFLVSFYNNEISEKSEIFDDQFSVERPDGSNFTLKIRSTKLEDSAMYFCASNEGGTGYQPQHFGDGTRLSIL.

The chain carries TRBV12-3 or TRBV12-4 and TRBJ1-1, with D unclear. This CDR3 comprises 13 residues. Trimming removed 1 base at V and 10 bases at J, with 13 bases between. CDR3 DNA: TGTGCCAGCAGTTTAGATAGCCAAACCTTAGCTTTCTTT. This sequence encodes CASSLDSQTLAFF.

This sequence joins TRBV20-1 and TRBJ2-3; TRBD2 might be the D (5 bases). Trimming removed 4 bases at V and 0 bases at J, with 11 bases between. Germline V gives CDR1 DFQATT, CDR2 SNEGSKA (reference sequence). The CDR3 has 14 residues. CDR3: CSAKEVRSTDTQYF. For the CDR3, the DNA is TGCAGTGCTAAGGAGGTCCGAAGCACAGATACGCAGTATTTT.

CDR3 coding DNA: TGCGCCAGCAGCGAGGGACTCCCTAGCACAGATACGCAGTATTTT. It is translated as CASSEGLPSTDTQYF. J is TRBJ2-3 and V is TRBV5-1; D perhaps matches TRBD2 (6 bases). Trimming pared 4 bases from V and 0 bases from J, leaving 12 bases between. CDR1 is SGHRS and CDR2 is YFSETQ in the germline V gene. The CDR3 runs to 15 residues.

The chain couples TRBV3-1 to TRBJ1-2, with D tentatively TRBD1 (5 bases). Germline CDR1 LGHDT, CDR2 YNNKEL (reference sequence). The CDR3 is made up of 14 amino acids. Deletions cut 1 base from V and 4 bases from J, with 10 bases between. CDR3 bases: TGTGCCAGCAGCCAAGGGGGGAATACCTATGGCTACACCTTC. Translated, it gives CASSQGGNTYGYTF.

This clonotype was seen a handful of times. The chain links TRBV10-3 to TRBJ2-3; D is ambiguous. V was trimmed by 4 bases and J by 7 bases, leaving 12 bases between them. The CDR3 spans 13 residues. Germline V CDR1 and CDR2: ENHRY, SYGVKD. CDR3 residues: CAISGTTTNTQYF. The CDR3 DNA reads TGTGCCATCAGTGGGACCACAACTAATACGCAGTATTTT.

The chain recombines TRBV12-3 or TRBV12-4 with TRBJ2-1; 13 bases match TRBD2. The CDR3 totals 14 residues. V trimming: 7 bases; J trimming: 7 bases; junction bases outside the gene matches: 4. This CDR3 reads CASITSGRGNEQFF. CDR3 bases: TGTGCCAGCATCACTAGCGGGAGGGGGAATGAGCAGTTCTTC.

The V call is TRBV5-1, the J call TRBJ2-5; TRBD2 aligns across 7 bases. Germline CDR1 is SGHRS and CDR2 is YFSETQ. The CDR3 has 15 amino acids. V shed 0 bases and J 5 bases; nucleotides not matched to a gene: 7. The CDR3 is CASSLGSSGPETQYF. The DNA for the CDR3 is TGCGCCAGCAGCTTGGGCTCTAGCGGTCCGGAGACCCAGTACTTC.

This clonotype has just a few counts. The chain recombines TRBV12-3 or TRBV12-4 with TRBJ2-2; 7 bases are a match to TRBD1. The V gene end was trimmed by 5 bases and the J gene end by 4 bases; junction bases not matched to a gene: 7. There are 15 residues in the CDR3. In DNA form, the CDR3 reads TGTGCCAGCAGTGATCCGGGACAGAGCACCGGGGAGCTGTTTTTT. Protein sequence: CASSDPGQSTGELFF.

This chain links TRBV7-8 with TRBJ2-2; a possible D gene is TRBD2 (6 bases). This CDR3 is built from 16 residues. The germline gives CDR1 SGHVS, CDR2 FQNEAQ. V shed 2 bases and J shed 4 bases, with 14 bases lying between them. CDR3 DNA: TGTGCCAGCAGCTTATCCGGGAGATCGGGCACCGGGGAGCTGTTTTTT. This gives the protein CASSLSGRSGTGELFF.

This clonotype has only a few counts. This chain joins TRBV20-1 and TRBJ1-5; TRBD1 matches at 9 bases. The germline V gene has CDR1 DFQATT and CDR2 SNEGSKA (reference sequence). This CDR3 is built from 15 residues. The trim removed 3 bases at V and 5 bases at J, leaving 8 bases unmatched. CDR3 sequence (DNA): TGCAGTGCTAGTCCACCGGGACAGGGAGATCAGCCCCAGCATTTT. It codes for CSASPPGQGDQPQHF.

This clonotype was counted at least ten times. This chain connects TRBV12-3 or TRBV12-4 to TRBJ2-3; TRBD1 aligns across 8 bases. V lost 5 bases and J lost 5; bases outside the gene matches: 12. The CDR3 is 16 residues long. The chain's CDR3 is CASSRYRDRREDTQYF. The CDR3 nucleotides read TGTGCCAGCAGTCGATACCGGGACAGGAGGGAAGATACGCAGTATTTT.

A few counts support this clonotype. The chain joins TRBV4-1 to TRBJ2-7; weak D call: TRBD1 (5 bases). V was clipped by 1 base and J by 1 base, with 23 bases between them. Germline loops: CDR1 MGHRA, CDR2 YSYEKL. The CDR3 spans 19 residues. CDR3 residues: CASSQVWGQGSPQSYEQYF. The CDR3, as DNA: TGCGCCAGCAGCCAAGTATGGGGTCAGGGCAGCCCCCAATCCTACGAGCAGTACTTC.